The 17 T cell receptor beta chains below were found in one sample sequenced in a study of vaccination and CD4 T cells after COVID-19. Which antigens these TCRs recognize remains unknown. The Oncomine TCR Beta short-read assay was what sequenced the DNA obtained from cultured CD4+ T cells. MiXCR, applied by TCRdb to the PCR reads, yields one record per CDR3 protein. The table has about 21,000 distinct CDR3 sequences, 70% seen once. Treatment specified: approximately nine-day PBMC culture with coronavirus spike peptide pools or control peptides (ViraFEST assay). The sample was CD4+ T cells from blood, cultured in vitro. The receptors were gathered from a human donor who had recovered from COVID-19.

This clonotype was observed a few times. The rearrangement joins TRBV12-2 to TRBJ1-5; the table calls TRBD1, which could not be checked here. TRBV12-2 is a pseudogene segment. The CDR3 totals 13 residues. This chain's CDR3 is CASRFLTGQPQHF. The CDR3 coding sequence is TGTGCAAGTCGCTTTCTAACAGGACAGCCCCAGCATTTT.

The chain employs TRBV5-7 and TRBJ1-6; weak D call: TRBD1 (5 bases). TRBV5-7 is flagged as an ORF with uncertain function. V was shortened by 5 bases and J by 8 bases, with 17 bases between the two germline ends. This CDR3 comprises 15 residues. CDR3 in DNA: TGTGCCAGCAGACCCACCGGGACTGAGGATTCACCCCTCCACTTT. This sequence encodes CASRPTGTEDSPLHF.

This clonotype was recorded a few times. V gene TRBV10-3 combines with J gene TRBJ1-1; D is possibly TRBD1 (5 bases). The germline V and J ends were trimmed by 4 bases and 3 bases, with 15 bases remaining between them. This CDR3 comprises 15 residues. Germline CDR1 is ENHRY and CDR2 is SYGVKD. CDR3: CAISVTGVGDTEAFF. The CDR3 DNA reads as TGTGCCATCAGTGTTACGGGGGTGGGCGACACTGAAGCTTTCTTT.

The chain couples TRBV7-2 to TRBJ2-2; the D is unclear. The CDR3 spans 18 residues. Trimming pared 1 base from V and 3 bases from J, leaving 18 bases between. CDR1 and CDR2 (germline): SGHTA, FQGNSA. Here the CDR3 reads CASSLGGFGRRYTGELFF. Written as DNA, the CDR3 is TGTGCCAGCAGCTTAGGGGGTTTCGGACGACGTTACACCGGGGAGCTGTTTTTT.

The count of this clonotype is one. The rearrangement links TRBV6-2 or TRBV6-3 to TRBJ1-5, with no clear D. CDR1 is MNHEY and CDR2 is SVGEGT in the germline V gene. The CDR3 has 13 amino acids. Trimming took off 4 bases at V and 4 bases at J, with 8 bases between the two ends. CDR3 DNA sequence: TGTGCCAGCAGTTTGAGCTCAAATCAGCCCCAGCATTTT. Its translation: CASSLSSNQPQHF.

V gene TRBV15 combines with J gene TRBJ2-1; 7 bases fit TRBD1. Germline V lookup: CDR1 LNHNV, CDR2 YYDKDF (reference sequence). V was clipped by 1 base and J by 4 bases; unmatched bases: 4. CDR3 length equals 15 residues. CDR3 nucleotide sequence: TGTGCCACCAGCAGAGTAAGGGGGCGATACAATGAGCAGTTCTTC. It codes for CATSRVRGRYNEQFF.

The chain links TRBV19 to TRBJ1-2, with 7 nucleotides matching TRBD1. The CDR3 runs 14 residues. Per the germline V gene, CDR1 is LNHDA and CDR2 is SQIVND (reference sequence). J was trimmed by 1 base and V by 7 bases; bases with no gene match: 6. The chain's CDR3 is CASKLTGFNYGYTF. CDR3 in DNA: TGTGCCAGTAAGCTGACAGGGTTTAACTATGGCTACACCTTC.

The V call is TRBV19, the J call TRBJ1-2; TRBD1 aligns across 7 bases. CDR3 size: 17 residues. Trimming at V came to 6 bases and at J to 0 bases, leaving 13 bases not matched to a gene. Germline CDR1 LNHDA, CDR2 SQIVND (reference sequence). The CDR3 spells CASRTGAAPSSNYGYTF. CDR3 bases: TGTGCCAGTAGAACAGGGGCAGCGCCCTCATCTAACTATGGCTACACCTTC. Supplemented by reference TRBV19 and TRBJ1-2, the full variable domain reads DGGITQSPKYLFRKEGQNVTLSCEQNLNHDAMYWYRQDPGQGLRLIYYSQIVNDFQKGDIAEGYSVSREKKESFPLTVTSAQKNPTAFYLCASRTGAAPSSNYGYTFGSGTRLTVV.

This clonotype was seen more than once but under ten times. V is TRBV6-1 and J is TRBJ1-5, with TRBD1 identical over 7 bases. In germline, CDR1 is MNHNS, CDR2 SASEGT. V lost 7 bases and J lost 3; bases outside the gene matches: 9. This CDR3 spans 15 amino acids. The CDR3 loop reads CASKRGRIANQPQHF. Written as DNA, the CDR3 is TGTGCCAGCAAAAGGGGGCGCATTGCCAATCAGCCCCAGCATTTT.

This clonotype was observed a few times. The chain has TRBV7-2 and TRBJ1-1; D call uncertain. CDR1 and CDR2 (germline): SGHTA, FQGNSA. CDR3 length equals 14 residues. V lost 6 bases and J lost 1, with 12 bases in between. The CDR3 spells CASRFWTENTEAFF. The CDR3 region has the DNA TGTGCCAGCAGATTTTGGACTGAGAACACTGAAGCTTTCTTT.

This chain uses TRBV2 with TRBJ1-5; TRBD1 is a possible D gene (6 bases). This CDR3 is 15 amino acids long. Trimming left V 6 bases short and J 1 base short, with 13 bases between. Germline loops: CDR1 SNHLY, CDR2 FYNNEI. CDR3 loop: CASRGQGLSNQPQHF. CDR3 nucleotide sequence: TGTGCCAGCAGGGGACAAGGGTTAAGCAATCAGCCCCAGCATTTT.

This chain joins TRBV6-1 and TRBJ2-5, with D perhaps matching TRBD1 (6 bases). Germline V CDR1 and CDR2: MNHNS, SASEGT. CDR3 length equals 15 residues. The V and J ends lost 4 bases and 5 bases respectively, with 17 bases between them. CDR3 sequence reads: CASSVGVGRGETQYF. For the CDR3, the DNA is TGTGCCAGCAGTGTTGGTGTAGGAAGGGGGGAGACCCAGTACTTC.

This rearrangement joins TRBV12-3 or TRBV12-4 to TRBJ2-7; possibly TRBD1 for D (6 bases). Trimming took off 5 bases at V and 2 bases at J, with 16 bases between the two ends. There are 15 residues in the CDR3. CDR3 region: CASSKTGGQTYEQYF. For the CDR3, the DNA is TGTGCCAGCAGTAAAACCGGAGGACAGACCTACGAGCAGTACTTC.

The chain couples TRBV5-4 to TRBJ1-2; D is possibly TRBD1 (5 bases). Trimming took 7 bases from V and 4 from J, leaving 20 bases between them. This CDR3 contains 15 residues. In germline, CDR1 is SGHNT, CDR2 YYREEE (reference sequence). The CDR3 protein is CASVGRVDPPYGYTF. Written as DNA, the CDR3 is TGTGCCAGCGTGGGCAGGGTCGATCCCCCCTATGGCTACACCTTC.

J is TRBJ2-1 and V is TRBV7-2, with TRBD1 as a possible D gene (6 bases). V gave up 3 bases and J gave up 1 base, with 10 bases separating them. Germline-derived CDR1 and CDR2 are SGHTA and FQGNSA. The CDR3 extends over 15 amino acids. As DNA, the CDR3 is TGTGCCAGCAGCTTTATCAGGGGATCCTACAATGAGCAGTTCTTC. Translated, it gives CASSFIRGSYNEQFF.

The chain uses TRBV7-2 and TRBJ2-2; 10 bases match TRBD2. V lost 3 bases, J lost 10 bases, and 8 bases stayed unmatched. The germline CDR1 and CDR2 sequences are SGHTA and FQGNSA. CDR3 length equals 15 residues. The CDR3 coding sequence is TGTGCCAGCAGCTTGGGACTAGCGCCCCCCCCGGAGCTGTTTTTT. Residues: CASSLGLAPPPELFF.

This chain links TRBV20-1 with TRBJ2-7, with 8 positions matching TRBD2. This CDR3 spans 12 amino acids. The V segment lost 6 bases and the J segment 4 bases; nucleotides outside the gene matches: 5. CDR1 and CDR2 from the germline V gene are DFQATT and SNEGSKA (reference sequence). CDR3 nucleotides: TGCAGTGCCCAGCGGGAGACGTACGAGCAGTACTTC. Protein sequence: CSAQRETYEQYF.